A single sample is the source of the 4 T cell receptor beta chains below, sequenced in a study of CD8 T cells in Susac syndrome. RNA totalling roughly 0.45 to 1 ug underwent reverse transcription with random hexamers. One entry per CDR3 protein, called by TCRdb with MiXCR from the immunoSEQ multiplex PCR reads. The sample records around 140,000 distinct CDR3 sequences, approximately 95% being singletons. The material sequenced was CD4+ T cells from PBMCs. These receptors were obtained from a human donor with multiple sclerosis.

This rearrangement joins TRBV20-1 to TRBJ2-7; the D gene could be TRBD1 or TRBD2 (6 bases each). Trimming took off 2 bases at V and 5 bases at J, with 16 bases between the two ends. This CDR3 has 14 residues. Germline V CDR1 and CDR2: DFQATT, SNEGSKA (reference sequence). CDR3 bases: TGCAGTGCTAGACTAGACAGGCCGGGGGACGAGCAGTACTTC. As protein: CSARLDRPGDEQYF.

The J gene is TRBJ2-5, the V gene TRBV12-3 or TRBV12-4; D remains ambiguous. V dropped 5 bases and J dropped 5 bases, with 18 bases sitting between them. This CDR3 comprises 15 residues. CDR3 amino acids: CASSTGPRARETQYF. CDR3 DNA: TGTGCCAGCAGTACCGGACCTCGCGCCCGGGAGACCCAGTACTTC.

The rearrangement links TRBV7-2 to TRBJ2-5; D is perhaps TRBD1 (5 bases). The V end was cut by 5 bases, the J end by 1 base, with 11 bases between. The germline V gene encodes CDR1 SGHTA and CDR2 FQGNSA. This CDR3 region has 14 residues. CDR3 in amino acids: CASSGARFQETQYF. The CDR3 DNA reads TGTGCCAGCAGCGGGGCTAGGTTCCAAGAGACCCAGTACTTC.

The gene calls are TRBV5-6 and TRBJ1-1; 8 positions agree with TRBD1. Germline V gives CDR1 SGHDT, CDR2 YYEEEE. V lost 3 bases to trimming and J lost 5 bases; unmatched junction nucleotides: 12. The CDR3 contains 16 residues. CDR3 loop: CASSSGQGHGGTEAFF. CDR3 bases: TGTGCCAGCAGCTCAGGACAGGGTCATGGGGGGACTGAAGCTTTCTTT.